The 7 T cell receptor beta chains reported below all come from one sample, sequenced in a study of T-cell reconstitution after alpha-beta-depleted transplantation in children. This sample's TCRbeta library carried unique molecular identifier barcodes. TCRdb processed the PCR reads anew with MiXCR; each CDR3 protein has one entry. This sample yields some 550,000 distinct CDR3 sequences, of which approximately 22% are seen a single time; roughly an eighth belongs to the top ten. This specimen was PBMCs, mostly from graft donor cells, taken 360 days after TCRalphabeta/CD19-depleted stem cell transplant. Receptors were obtained from a boy younger than two who had a stem cell transplant for acute myeloid leukemia, so the T cells may come from the graft donor.

The chain recombines TRBV5-5 with TRBJ2-2, with D tentatively TRBD1 (5 bases). The CDR3 is 17 residues long. V lost 3 bases and J lost 0, with 15 bases in between. Germline values: CDR1 SGHKS, CDR2 YYEKEE (reference sequence). In DNA, the CDR3 is TGTGCCAGCAGCTCCGGAAACAGGAACCCGAACACCGGGGAGCTGTTTTTT. Its translation is CASSSGNRNPNTGELFF.

This clonotype was observed many times. The chain recombines TRBV28 with TRBJ2-5; 8 bases map to TRBD2. V was clipped by 2 bases and J by 4 bases; unmatched bases: 6. This CDR3 has 15 amino acids. Germline V CDR1 and CDR2: MDHEN, SYDVKM. CDR3 sequence: CASSLEGLGRETQYF. CDR3 nucleotide sequence: TGTGCCAGCAGTTTAGAGGGACTAGGGCGAGAGACCCAGTACTTC.

V is TRBV29-1 and J is TRBJ1-1, with TRBD1 matching over 10 bases. The CDR3 sequence is 14 residues long. V was pared by 6 bases and J by 2 bases, with 6 bases of the junction left unmatched. CDR1 and CDR2 (germline): SQVTM, ANQGSEA. CDR3 sequence reads: CSVDRGWFNTEAFF. In nucleotides, the CDR3 is TGCAGCGTGGACAGGGGGTGGTTCAACACTGAAGCTTTCTTT.

This clonotype has a count of ten or more. The chain is built from TRBV7-2 and TRBJ2-1; D is unresolved. This CDR3 region has 15 residues. CDR1 and CDR2 from the germline V gene are SGHTA and FQGNSA. V lost 1 base and J 0 bases, leaving 7 bases between the germline ends. In DNA, the CDR3 is TGTGCCAGCAGCTTAGGCGCGGACTCCTACAATGAGCAGTTCTTC. This codes for CASSLGADSYNEQFF.

This clonotype has just a few counts. V is TRBV7-2 and J is TRBJ2-3; TRBD2 might be the D (5 bases). The germline gives CDR1 SGHTA, CDR2 FQGNSA. V dropped 1 base and J dropped 4 bases, with 12 bases sitting between them. The CDR3 contains 15 residues. CDR3 DNA: TGTGCCAGCAGCTTAGAGGGCGGAGCGGCAGATACGCAGTATTTT. Translating gives CASSLEGGAADTQYF.

This clonotype was detected ten times or more. The chain links TRBV28 to TRBJ2-2; 11 bases match TRBD2. The CDR3 has 17 amino acids. CDR1 and CDR2 from the germline V gene are MDHEN and SYDVKM. Trimming cost V 5 bases and J 6 bases; bases outside gene matches: 11. The CDR3 reads CASSPFLSGGAPGELFF. The CDR3 region has the DNA TGTGCCAGCAGTCCCTTTCTTAGCGGGGGGGCCCCCGGGGAGCTGTTTTTT.

This clonotype has ten or more counts. The V gene is TRBV20-1, the J gene TRBJ2-7; D is perhaps TRBD1 or TRBD2 (5 bases each). Trimming shortened V by 5 bases and J by 5 bases, and 16 bases separated the two germline ends. Germline V CDR1 and CDR2: DFQATT, SNEGSKA (reference sequence). This CDR3 comprises 13 residues. CDR3 region: CSAYTGAHNEQYV. In DNA form, the CDR3 reads TGCAGTGCTTATACCGGGGCACATAACGAGCAGTACGTC.